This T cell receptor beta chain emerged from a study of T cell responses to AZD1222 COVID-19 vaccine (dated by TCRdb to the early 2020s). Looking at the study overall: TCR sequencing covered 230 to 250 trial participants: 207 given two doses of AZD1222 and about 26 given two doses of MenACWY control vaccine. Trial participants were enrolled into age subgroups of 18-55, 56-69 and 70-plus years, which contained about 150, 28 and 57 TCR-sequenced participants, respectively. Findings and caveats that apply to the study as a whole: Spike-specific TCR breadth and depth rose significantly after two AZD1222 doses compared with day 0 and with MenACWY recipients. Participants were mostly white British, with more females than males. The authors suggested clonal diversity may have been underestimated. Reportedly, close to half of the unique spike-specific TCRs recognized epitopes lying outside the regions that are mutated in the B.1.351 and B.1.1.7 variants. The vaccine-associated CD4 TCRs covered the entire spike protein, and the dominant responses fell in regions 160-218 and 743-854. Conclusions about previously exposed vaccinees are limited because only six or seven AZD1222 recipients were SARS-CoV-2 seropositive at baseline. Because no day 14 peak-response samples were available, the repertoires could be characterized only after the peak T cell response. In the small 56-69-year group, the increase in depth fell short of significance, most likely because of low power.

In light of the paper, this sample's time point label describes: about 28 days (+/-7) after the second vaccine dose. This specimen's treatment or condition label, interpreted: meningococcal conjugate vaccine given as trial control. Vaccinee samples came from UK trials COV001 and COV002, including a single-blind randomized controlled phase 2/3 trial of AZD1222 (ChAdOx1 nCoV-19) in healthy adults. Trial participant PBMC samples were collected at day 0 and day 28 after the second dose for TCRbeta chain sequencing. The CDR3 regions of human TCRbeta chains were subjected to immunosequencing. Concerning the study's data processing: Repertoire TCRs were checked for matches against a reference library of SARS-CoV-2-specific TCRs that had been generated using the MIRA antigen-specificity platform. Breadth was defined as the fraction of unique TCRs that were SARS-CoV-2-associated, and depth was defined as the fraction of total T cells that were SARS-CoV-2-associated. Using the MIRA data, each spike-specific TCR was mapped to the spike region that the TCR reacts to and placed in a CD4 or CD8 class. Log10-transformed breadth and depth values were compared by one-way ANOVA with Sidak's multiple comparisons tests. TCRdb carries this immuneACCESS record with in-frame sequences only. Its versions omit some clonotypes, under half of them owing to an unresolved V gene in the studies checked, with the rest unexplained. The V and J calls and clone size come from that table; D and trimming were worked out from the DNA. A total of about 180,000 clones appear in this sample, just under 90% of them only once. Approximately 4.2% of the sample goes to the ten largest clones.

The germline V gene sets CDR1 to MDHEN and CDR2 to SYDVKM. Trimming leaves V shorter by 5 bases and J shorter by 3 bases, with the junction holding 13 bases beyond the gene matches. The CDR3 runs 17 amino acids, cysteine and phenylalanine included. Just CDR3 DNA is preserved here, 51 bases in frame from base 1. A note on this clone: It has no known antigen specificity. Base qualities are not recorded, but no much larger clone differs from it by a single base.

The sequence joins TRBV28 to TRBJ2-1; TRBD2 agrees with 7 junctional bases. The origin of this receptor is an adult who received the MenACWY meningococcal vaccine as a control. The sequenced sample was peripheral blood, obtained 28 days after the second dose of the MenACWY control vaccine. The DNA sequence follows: TGTGCCAGCAGTCCTCTCTTCGGGAGGATGCGCTACAATGAGCAGTTCTTC. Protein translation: CASSPLFGRMRYNEQFF.